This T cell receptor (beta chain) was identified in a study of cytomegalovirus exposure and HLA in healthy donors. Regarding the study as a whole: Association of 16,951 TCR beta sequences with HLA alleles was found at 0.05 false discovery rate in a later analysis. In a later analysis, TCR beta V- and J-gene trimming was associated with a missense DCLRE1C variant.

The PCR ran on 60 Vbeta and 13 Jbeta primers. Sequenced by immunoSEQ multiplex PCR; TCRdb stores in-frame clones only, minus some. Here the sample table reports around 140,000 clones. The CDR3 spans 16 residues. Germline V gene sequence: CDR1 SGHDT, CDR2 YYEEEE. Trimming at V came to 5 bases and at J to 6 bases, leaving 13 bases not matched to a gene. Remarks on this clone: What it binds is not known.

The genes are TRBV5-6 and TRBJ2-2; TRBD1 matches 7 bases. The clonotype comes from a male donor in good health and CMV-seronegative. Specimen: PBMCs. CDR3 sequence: CASSSTGKGDSGELFF. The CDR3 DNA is TGTGCCAGCAGTTCGACAGGGAAGGGTGACTCCGGGGAGCTGTTTTTT.